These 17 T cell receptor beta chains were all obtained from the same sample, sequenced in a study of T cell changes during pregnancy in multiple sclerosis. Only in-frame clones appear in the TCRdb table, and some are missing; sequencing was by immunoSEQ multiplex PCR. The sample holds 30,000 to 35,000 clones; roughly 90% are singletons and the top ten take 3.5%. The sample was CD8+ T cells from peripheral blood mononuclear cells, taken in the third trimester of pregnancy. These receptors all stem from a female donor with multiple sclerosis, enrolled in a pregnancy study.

CDR3 sequence (DNA): TGTGCCAGTAGAACCGGTTCCTACAATGAGCAGTTCTTC. Translated: CASRTGSYNEQFF. The rearrangement uses TRBV19 and TRBJ2-1; D ambiguous. This CDR3 has 13 residues. Germline CDR1 reads LNHDA; CDR2 reads SQIVND (reference sequence). V was clipped by 6 bases and J by 1 base, with 7 bases between them.

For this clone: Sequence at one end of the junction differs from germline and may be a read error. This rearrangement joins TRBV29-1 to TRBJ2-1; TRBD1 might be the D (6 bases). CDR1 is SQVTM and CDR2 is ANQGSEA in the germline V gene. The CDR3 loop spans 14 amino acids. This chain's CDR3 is CSIEVGQIFNEQFF. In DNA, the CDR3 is TGCAGCATTGAGGTGGGACAAATATTCAATGAGCAGTTCTTC.

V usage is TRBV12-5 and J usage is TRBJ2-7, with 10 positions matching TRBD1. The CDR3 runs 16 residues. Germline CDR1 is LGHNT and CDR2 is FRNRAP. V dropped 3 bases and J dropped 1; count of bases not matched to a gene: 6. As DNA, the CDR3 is TGTGCTAGTGGTTTCGGGACAGGGGTCCTATCCTACGAGCAGTACTTC. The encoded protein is CASGFGTGVLSYEQYF.

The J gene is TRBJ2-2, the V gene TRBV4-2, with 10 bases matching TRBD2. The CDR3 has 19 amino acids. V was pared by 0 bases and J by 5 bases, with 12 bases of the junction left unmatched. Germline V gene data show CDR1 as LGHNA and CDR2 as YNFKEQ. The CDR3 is CASSQDRKVGLALTGELFF. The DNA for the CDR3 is TGTGCCAGCAGCCAAGATAGGAAGGTGGGACTAGCGTTGACCGGGGAGCTGTTTTTT.

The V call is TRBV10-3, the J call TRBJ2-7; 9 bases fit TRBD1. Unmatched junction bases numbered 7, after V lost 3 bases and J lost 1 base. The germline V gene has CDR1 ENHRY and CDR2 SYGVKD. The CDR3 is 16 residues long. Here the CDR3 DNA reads TGTGCCATCAGTGACGCCTACAGGGGGCGTTCCTACGAGCAGTACTTC. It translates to CAISDAYRGRSYEQYF.

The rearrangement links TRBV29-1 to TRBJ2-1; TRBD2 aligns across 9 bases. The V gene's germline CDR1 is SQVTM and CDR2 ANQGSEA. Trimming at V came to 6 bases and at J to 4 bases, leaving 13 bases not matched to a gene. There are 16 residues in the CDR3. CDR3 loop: CSVQGHSGGTYNEQFF. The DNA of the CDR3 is TGCAGCGTCCAGGGGCATAGCGGGGGAACATACAATGAGCAGTTCTTC.

DNA for the CDR3: TGCGCCAGCAGCCAAGTTACGGTAACGGGGGGGAGGTACGAGCAGTACTTC. Its translation is CASSQVTVTGGRYEQYF. V usage is TRBV4-3 and J usage is TRBJ2-7; 8 nucleotides line up with TRBD2. The V segment lost 1 base and the J segment 4 bases; nucleotides outside the gene matches: 12. CDR1 is LGHNA, CDR2 YSLEER, per germline. The CDR3 has 17 amino acids.

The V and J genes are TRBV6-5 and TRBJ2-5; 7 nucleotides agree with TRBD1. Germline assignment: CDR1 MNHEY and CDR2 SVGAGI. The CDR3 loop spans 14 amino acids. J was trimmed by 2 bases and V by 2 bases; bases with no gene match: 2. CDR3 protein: CASSYRDSQETQYF. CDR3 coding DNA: TGTGCCAGCAGTTACCGGGACAGTCAAGAGACCCAGTACTTC.

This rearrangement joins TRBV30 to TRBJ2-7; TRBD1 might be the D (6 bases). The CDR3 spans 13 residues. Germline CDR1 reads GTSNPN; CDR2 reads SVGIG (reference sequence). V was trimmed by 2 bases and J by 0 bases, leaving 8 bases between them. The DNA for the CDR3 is TGTGCCTGGAGTACAGGGAGCTCCTACGAGCAGTACTTC. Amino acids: CAWSTGSSYEQYF.

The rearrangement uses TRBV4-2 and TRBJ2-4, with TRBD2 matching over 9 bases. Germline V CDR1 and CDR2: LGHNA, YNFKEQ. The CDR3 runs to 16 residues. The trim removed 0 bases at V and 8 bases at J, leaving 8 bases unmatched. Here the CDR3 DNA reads TGTGCCAGCAGCCAAGATGGGACGGCTAGCGGGGACATTCAGTACTTC. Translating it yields CASSQDGTASGDIQYF.

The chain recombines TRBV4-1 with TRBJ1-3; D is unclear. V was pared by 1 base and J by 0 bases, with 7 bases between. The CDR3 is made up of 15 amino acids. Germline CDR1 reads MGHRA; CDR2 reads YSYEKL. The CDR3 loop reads CASSQVTGSGNTIYF. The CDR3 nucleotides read TGCGCCAGCAGCCAAGTTACCGGCTCTGGAAACACCATATATTTT.

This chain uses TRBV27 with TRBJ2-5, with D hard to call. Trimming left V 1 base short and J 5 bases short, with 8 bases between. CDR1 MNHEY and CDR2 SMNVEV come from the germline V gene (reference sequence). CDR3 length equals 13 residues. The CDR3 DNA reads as TGTGCCAGCAGTTTATGGAGTGGCGAGACCCAGTACTTC. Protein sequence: CASSLWSGETQYF.

As DNA, the CDR3 is TGTGCCAGCAGCCCTTGGACAGGGCGGTTGGAGACCCAGTACTTC. It translates to CASSPWTGRLETQYF. V gene TRBV5-6 combines with J gene TRBJ2-5, with TRBD1 matching over 8 bases. The germline CDR1 and CDR2 sequences are SGHDT and YYEEEE. V shed 4 bases and J 5 bases; nucleotides not matched to a gene: 10. CDR3 length: 15 residues. The whole variable domain, remainder taken from reference TRBV5-6 and TRBJ2-5, is DAGVTQSPTHLIKTRGQQVTLRCSPKSGHDTVSWYQQALGQGPQFIFQYYEEEERQRGNFPDRFSGHQFPNYSSELNVNALLLGDSALYLCASSPWTGRLETQYFGPGTRLLVL.

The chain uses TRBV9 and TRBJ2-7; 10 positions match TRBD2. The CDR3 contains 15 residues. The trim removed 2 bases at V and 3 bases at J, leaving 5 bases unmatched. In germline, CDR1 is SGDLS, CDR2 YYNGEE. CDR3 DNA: TGTGCCAGCAGCGTCACTAGCGGGGCCATCTACGAGCAGTACTTC. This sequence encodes CASSVTSGAIYEQYF.

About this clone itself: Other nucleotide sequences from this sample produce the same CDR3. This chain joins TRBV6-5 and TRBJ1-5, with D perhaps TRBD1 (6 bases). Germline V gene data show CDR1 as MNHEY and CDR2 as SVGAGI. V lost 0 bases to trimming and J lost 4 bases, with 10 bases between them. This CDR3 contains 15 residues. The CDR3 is CASSYSTGSNQPQHF. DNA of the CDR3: TGTGCCAGCAGTTACTCAACAGGGTCGAATCAGCCCCAGCATTTT.

In DNA, the CDR3 is TGTGCCAGCAGCTTACTCAGCACAGATACGCAGTATTTT. Amino acid sequence: CASSLLSTDTQYF. The genes are TRBV11-2 and TRBJ2-3, with D uncertain. The CDR3 consists of 13 residues. V shed 2 bases and J shed 0 bases, with 3 bases lying between them. Germline CDR1 and CDR2: SGHAT and FQNNGV.

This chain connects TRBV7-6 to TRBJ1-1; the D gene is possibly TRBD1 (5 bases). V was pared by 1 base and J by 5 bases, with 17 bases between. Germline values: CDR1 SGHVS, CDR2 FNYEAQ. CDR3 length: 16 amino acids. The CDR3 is CASSLEVQGTMTEAFF. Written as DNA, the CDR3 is TGTGCCAGCAGCTTAGAGGTCCAGGGAACAATGACTGAAGCTTTCTTT.